These T cell receptor beta chains were read from a single sample in a study of T cells in Graves' hyperthyroidism and ophthalmopathy. TCRdb fed the multiplex PCR reads into MiXCR, producing one record per CDR3 protein. Here the sample spans 610,000 or so distinct CDR3 sequences, under 60% being singletons. The specimen was peripheral blood or thyroid tissue (not recorded which). These receptors came from a woman younger than 30 with Graves' hyperthyroidism. The CDR3 runs from the conserved cysteine through the conserved F or W. The order of the fields is V gene, D gene, J gene, clone size, CDR3 protein, CDR3 DNA. A D gene is named only where the DNA matches it firmly. A row's size may be missing; if present it is once, few, many or a size class.

TRBV12-3/TRBV12-4	.	TRBJ2-3	few	CRFRSGLSVDTQYF	TGCCGGTTTCGTTCGGGTCTGTCCGTAGATACGCAGTATTTT
TRBV2	.	TRBJ1-5	few	CASTRTVGQPQHF	TGTGCCAGCACCCGGACAGTCGGGCAGCCCCAGCATTTT
TRBV5-1	.	TRBJ1-3	.	CASGSGGGNTIYF	TGCGCCAGCGGCTCGGGGGGGGGAAACACCATATATTTT
TRBV20-1	.	TRBJ2-5	.	CSAGRESQETQYF	TGCAGTGCGGGGCGGGAATCACAAGAGACCCAGTACTTC
TRBV4-3	.	TRBJ2-5	.	CASSQTQYF	TGCGCCAGCAGCCAGACCCAGTACTTC
TRBV2	TRBD2	TRBJ2-3	.	CASSIIAGADTQYF	TGTGCCAGCAGTATAATAGCGGGAGCAGATACGCAGTATTTT
TRBV4-1	.	TRBJ2-5	many	CASSHWGRDIDKTQYF	TGCGCCAGCAGCCATTGGGGTCGGGACATAGATAAGACCCAGTACTTC
TRBV29-1	.	TRBJ1-5	.	CSARPGGNQPQHF	TGCAGCGCCCGGCCTGGGGGCAATCAGCCCCAGCATTTT
TRBV7-9	TRBD2	TRBJ2-5	.	CASSLPLAGGPETQYF	TGTGCCAGCAGCTTACCGCTAGCGGGAGGGCCGGAGACCCAGTACTTC
TRBV9	.	TRBJ1-3	many	CASSAGHGGNTIYF	TGTGCCAGCAGCGCCGGACACGGAGGAAACACCATATATTTT
TRBV4-1	TRBD2	TRBJ2-7	many	CASSLGGDGPYEQYF	TGCGCCAGCAGCCTCGGGGGGGACGGGCCCTACGAGCAGTACTTC
TRBV15	TRBD1	TRBJ1-5	few	CATSSAGGMSNQPQHF	TGTGCCACCAGCAGCGCAGGGGGAATGAGCAATCAGCCCCAGCATTTT
TRBV5-7	TRBD1	TRBJ1-2	.	CASSPPLNPGGGYGYTF	TGTGCCAGCAGCCCGCCGCTTAACCCAGGGGGCGGTTATGGCTACACCTTC
TRBV12-5	.	TRBJ2-2	.	CASGLVLSVLSETTNTGELFF	TGTGCTAGTGGTTTGGTACTCAGTGTCCTTAGCGAGACAACGAACACCGGGGAGCTGTTTTTT
TRBV20-1	TRBD1	TRBJ1-1	.	CSASLRGLNTETFF	TGCAGTGCTAGCCTCAGGGGGCTGAACACTGAAACTTTCTTT